Below, 2 T cell receptor beta chains from the same sample are listed, as sequenced in a study of T cell responses to AZD1222 COVID-19 vaccine. Produced via immunoSEQ multiplex PCR; TCRdb's table is partial and in-frame only. The sample records some 150,000 clones, 85% to 95% being singletons. The sequenced sample was peripheral blood, obtained on day 0 of MenACWY control vaccination. Source of these receptors: an adult in good health.

This rearrangement joins TRBV6-5 to TRBJ2-7; 8 bases line up with TRBD1. The CDR3 totals 14 residues. Germline values: CDR1 MNHEY, CDR2 SVGAGI. After removal of 7 bases from V and 2 bases from J, the junction contained 7 bases not matched to a gene. The CDR3 DNA follows: TGTGCCAGCAAACCTCGGACAGGGCCCTACGAGCAGTACTTC. This encodes CASKPRTGPYEQYF.

The CDR3 DNA follows: TGTGCCAGCAGCGTAGGAGGTCATTATGGCTACACCTTC. Its protein is CASSVGGHYGYTF. The chain is built from TRBV9 and TRBJ1-2; no clear D. Germline lookup yields CDR1 SGDLS and CDR2 YYNGEE. V was clipped by 0 bases and J by 5 bases, with 8 bases between them. The CDR3 has 13 amino acids.